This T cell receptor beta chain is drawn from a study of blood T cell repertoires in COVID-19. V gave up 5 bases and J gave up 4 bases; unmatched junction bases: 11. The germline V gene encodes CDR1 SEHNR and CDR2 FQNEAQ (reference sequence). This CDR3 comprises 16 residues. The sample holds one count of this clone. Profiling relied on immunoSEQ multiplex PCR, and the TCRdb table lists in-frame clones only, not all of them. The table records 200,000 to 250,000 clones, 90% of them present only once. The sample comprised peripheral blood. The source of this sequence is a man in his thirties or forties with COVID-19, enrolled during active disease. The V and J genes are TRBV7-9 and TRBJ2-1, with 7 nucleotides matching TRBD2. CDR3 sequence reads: CASSLGVASGYNEQFF. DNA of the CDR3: TGTGCCAGCAGCCTAGGGGTGGCTAGCGGATACAATGAGCAGTTCTTC.